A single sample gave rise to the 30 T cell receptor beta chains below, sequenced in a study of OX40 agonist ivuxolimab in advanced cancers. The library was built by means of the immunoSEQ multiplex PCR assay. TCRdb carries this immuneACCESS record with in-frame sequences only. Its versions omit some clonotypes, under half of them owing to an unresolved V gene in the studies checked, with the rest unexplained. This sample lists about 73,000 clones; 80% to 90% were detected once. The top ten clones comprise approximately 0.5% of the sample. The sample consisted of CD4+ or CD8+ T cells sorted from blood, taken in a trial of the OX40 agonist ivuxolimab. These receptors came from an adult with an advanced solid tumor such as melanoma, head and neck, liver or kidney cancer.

CDR3 bases: TGTGCCAGCAGAGCAGGGGGGTCGAGGCAGCCCCAGCATTTT. Amino acids: CASRAGGSRQPQHF. The chain couples TRBV6-5 to TRBJ1-5; 7 bases fit TRBD1. Germline V lookup: CDR1 MNHEY, CDR2 SVGAGI. This CDR3 comprises 14 residues. V gave up 6 bases and J gave up 7 bases; unmatched junction bases: 9.

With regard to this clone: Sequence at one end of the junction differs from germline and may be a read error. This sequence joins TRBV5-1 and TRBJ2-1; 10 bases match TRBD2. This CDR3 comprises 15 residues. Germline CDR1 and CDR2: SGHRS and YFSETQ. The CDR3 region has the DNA TGCGCCAGCAGCTCGAGCGGGAGGGCCTTCGATGAGCGGTTCTTC. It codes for CASSSSGRAFDERFF.

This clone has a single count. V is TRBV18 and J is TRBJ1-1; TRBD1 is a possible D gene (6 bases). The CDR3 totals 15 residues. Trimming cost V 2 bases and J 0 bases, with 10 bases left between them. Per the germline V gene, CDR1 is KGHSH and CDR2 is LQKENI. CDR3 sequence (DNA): TGTGCCAGCTCACCAAGGGGGGGCTTGAACACTGAAGCTTTCTTT. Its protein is CASSPRGGLNTEAFF.

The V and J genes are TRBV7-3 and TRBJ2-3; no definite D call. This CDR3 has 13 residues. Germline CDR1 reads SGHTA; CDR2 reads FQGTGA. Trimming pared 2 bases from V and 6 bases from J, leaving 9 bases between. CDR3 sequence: CASSLRFRDTQYF. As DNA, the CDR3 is TGTGCCAGCAGCTTACGTTTCAGGGATACGCAGTATTTT.

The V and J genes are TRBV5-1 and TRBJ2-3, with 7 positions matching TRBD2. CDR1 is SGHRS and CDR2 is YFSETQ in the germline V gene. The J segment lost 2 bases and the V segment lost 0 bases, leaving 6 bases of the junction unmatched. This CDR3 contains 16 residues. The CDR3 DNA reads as TGCGCCAGCAGCTTGGATGGACTAGATAACACAGATACGCAGTATTTT. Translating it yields CASSLDGLDNTDTQYF.

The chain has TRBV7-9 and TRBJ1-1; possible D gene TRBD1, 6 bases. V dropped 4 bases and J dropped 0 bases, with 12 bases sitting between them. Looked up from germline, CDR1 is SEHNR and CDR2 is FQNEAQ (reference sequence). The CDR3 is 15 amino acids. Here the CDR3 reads CASSSNRALNTEAFF. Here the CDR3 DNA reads TGTGCCAGCAGCTCGAACAGGGCCCTGAACACTGAAGCTTTCTTT.

The CDR3 DNA follows: TGTGCCAGCAGCCCCGGGACTAGCGGCGCAGATACGCAGTATTTT. Amino acids: CASSPGTSGADTQYF. The rearrangement uses TRBV7-3 and TRBJ2-3, with 11 bases identical to TRBD2. Germline trimming cut 5 bases from V and 4 bases from J; bases unmatched to any gene: 5. The CDR3 sequence is 15 residues long. Germline V gene lookup returns CDR1 SGHTA and CDR2 FQGTGA. Full variable domain (outside the CDR3, taken from reference TRBV7-3 and TRBJ2-3): GAGVSQTPSNKVTEKGKYVELRCDPISGHTALYWYRQSLGQGPEFLIYFQGTGAADDSGLPNDRFFAVRPEGSVSTLKIQRTERGDSAVYLCASSPGTSGADTQYFGPGTRLTVL.

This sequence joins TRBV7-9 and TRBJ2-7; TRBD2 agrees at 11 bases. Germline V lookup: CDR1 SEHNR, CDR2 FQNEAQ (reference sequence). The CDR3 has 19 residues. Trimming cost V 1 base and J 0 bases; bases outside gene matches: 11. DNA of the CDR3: TGTGCCAGCAGCTTAGGGGGACTAGCGGAGCCCCCTCTCTCCTACGAGCAGTACTTC. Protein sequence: CASSLGGLAEPPLSYEQYF.

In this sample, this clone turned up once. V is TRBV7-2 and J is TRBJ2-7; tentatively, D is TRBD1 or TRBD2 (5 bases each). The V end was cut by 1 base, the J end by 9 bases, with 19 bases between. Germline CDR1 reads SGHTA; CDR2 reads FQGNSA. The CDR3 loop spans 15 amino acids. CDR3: CASSLDQGRSLGQYF. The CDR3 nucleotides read TGTGCCAGCAGCTTAGATCAGGGACGGTCTCTCGGGCAGTACTTC.

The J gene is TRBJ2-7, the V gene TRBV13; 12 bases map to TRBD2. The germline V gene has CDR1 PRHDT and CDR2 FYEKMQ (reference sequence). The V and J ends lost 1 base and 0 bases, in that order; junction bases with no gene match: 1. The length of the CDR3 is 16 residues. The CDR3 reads CASSLVLAGGSYEQYF. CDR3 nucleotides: TGTGCCAGCAGCTTAGTACTAGCGGGAGGCTCCTACGAGCAGTACTTC.

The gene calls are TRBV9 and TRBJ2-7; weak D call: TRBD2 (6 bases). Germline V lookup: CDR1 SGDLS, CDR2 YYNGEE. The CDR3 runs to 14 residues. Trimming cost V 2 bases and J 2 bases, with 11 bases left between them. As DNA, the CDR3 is TGTGCCAGCAGCGTTCTAGCGCTTACCTACGAGCAGTACTTC. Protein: CASSVLALTYEQYF.

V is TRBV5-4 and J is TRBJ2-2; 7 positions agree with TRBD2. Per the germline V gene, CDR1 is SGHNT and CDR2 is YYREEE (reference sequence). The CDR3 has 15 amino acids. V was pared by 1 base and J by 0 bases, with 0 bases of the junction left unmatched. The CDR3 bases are TGTGCCAGCAGCTTGACTAGCGCGAACACCGGGGAGCTGTTTTTT. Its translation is CASSLTSANTGELFF.

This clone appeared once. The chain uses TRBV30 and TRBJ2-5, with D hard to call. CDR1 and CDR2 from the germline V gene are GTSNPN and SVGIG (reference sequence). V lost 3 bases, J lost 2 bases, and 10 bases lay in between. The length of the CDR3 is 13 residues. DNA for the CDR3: TGTGCCTGGAGCGCAGAGGCACAAGAGACCCAGTACTTC. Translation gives CAWSAEAQETQYF. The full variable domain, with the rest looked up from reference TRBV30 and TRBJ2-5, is SQTIHQWPATLVQPVGSPLSLECTVEGTSNPNLYWYRQAAGRGLQLLFYSVGIGQISSEVPQNLSASRPQDRQFILSSKKLLLSDSGFYLCAWSAEAQETQYFGPGTRLLVL.

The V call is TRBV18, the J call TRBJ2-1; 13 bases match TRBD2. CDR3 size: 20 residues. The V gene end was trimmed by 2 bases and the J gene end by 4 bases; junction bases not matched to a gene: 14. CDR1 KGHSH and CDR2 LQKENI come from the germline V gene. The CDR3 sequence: CASSPYSGQGTSGMYNEQFF. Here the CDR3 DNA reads TGTGCCAGCTCACCATATTCGGGACAGGGGACTAGCGGGATGTACAATGAGCAGTTCTTC.

This CDR3 reads CASSSALRDRVPGELFF. CDR3 sequence (DNA): TGTGCCAGCAGCAGCGCCCTTCGGGACAGGGTTCCCGGGGAGCTGTTTTTT. This rearrangement joins TRBV7-8 to TRBJ2-2; 9 bases match TRBD1. This CDR3 spans 17 amino acids. Germline assignment: CDR1 SGHVS and CDR2 FQNEAQ. V was clipped by 5 bases and J by 6 bases; unmatched bases: 13.

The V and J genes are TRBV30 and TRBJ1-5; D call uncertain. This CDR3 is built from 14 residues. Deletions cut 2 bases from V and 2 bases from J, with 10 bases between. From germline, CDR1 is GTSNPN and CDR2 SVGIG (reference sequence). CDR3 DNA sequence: TGTGCCTGGAGTAACGGGTATGGCAATCAGCCCCAGCATTTT. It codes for CAWSNGYGNQPQHF.

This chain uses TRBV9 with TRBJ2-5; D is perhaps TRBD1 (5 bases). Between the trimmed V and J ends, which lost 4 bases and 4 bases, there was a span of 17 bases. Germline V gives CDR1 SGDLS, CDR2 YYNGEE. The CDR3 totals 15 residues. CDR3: CASSPVMSRGETQYF. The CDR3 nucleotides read TGTGCCAGCAGCCCCGTAATGAGTAGGGGAGAGACCCAGTACTTC.

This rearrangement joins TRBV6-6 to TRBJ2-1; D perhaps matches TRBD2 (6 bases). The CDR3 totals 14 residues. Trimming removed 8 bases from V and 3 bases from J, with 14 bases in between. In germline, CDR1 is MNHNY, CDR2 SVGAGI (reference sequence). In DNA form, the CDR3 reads TGTGCCAGCGAGTTAGGGGAGGTCTACAATGAGCAGTTCTTC. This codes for CASELGEVYNEQFF.

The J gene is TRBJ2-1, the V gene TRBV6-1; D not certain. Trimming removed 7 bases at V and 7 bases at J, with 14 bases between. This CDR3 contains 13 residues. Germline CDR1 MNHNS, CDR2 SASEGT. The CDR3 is CASTRTARNEQFF. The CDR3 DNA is TGTGCCAGCACACGGACGGCGAGGAATGAGCAGTTCTTC.

CDR3 nucleotides: TGCAGTGCTGGGACTAGCGGGAGACGTTTCTTC. Protein sequence: CSAGTSGRRFF. The chain joins TRBV20-1 to TRBJ2-1, with 14 nucleotides matching TRBD2. V shed 5 bases, J shed 16 bases, and the junction held 4 bases outside the gene matches. CDR1 is DFQATT, CDR2 SNEGSKA, per germline (reference sequence). The CDR3 is 11 residues long.

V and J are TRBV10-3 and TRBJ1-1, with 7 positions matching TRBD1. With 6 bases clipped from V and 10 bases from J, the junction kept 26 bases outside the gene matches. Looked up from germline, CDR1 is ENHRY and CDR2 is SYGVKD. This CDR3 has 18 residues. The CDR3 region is CAISTGTVIRRTFDVAFF. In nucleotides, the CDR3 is TGTGCCATCAGCACCGGGACAGTGATTCGCCGCACGTTCGATGTAGCTTTCTTT.

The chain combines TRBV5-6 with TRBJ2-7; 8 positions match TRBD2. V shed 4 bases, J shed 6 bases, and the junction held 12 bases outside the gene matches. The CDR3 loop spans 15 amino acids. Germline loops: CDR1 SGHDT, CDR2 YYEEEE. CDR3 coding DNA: TGTGCCAGCAGCCCGGGCGGGAGGCCGGTGGGCGAGCAGTACTTC. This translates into CASSPGGRPVGEQYF.

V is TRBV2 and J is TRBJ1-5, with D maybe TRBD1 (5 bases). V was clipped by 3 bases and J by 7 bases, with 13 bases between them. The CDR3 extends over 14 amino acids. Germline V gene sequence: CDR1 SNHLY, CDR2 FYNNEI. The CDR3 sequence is CASSDVGGDQPQHF. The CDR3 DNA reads TGTGCCAGCAGTGATGTGGGGGGAGACCAGCCCCAGCATTTT.

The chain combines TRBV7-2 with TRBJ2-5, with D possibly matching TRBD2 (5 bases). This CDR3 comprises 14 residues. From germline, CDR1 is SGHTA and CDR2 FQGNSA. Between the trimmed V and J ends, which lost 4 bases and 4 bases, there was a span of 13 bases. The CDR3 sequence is CASSSPGGRETQYF. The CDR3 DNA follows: TGTGCCAGCAGCTCCCCGGGCGGGCGAGAGACCCAGTACTTC.

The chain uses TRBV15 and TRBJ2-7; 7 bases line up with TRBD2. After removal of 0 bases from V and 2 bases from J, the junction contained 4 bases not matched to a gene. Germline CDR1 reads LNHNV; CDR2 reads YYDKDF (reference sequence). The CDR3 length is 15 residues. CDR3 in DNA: TGTGCCACCAGCAGAGATCGGGGGAGGGCCTACGAGCAGTACTTC. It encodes CATSRDRGRAYEQYF.

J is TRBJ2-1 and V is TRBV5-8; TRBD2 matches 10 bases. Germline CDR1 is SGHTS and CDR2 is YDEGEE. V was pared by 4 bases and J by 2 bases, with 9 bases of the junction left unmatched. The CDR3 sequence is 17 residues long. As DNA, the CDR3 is TGTGCCAGCAGCACCACTCGACTAGCGGGCCCCTACAATGAGCAGTTCTTC. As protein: CASSTTRLAGPYNEQFF.

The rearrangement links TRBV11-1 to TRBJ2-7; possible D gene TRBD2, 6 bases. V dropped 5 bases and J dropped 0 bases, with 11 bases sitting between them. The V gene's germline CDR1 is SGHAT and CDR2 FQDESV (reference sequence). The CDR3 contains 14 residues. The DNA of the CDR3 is TGTGCCAGCAGCCCCCGGCGGGACTCCTACGAGCAGTACTTC. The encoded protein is CASSPRRDSYEQYF. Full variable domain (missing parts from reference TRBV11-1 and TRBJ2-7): EAEVAQSPRYKITEKSQAVAFWCDPISGHATLYWYRQILGQGPELLVQFQDESVVDDSQLPKDRFSAERLKGVDSTLKIQPAELGDSAMYLCASSPRRDSYEQYFGPGTRLTVT.

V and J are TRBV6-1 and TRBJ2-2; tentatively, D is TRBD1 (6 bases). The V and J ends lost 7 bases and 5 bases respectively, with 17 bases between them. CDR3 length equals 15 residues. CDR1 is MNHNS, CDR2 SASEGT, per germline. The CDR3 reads CASKGMAGVTGELFF. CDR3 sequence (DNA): TGTGCCAGCAAGGGCATGGCAGGGGTAACCGGGGAGCTGTTTTTT.

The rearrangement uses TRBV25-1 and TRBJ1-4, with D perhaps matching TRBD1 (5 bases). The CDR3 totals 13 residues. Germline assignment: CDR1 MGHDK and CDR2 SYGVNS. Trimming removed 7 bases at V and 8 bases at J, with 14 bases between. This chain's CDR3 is CASTPGGLEKLFF. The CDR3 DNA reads TGTGCCAGCACCCCCGGGGGGTTGGAAAAACTGTTTTTT.

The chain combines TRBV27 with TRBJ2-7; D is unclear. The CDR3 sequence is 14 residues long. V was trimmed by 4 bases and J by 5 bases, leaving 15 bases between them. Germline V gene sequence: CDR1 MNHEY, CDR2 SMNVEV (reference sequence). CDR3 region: CASSSPGLSDEQYF. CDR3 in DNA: TGTGCCAGCAGTTCCCCCGGGTTGAGCGACGAGCAGTACTTC.